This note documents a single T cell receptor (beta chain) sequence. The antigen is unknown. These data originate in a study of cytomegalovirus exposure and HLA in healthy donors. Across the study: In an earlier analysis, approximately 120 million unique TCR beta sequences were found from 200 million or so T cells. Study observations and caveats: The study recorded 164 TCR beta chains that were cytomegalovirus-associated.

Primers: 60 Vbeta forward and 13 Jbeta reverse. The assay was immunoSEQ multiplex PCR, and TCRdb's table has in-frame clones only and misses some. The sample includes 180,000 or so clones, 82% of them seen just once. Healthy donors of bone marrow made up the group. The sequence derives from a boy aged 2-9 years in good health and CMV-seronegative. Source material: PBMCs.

This CDR3 reads CASSLVQGQETQYF. The CDR3 coding sequence is TGTGCCAGCAGCTTAGTGCAGGGGCAAGAGACCCAGTACTTC. The rearrangement links TRBV11-2 to TRBJ2-5; TRBD1 might be the D (6 bases). With 1 base removed from V and 2 bases from J, the gap between germline ends came to 8 bases. The CDR3 sequence is 14 residues long. Germline loops: CDR1 SGHAT, CDR2 FQNNGV.